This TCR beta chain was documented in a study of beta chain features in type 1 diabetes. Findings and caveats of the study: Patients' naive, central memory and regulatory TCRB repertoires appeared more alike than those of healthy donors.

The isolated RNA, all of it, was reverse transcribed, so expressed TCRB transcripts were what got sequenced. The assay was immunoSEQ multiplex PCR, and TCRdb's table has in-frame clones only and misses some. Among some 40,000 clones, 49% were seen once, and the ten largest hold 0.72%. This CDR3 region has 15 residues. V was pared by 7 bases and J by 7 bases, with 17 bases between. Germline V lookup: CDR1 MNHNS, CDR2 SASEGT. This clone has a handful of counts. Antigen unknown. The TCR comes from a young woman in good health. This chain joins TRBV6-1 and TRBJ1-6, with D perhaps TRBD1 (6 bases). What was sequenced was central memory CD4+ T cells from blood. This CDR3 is CASTARTERNSPLHF. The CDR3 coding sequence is TGTGCCAGCACCGCGAGGACAGAGAGAAATTCACCCCTCCACTTT.